Presented here are 13 T cell receptor beta chains from one specimen sequenced in a study of T cell changes during pregnancy in multiple sclerosis. Assay: immunoSEQ multiplex PCR; the TCRdb copy retains only in-frame clones and omits some. The sample records about 40,000 clones, roughly nine tenths being singletons. The material was peripheral blood, obtained in the second trimester of pregnancy. The receptors originated from a female donor in good health, enrolled as a control in a pregnancy study.

The CDR3 reads CASSLGGGAGYEQYF. The DNA for the CDR3 is TGTGCCAGCAGCTTGGGCGGGGGGGCTGGGTACGAGCAGTACTTC. The chain couples TRBV11-3 to TRBJ2-7; 9 bases align to TRBD2. The CDR3 contains 15 residues. V lost 3 bases and J lost 4; bases outside the gene matches: 7. Germline CDR1 SGHNT, CDR2 YENEEA.

The V call is TRBV19, the J call TRBJ2-7; possible D gene TRBD1, 6 bases. Germline V CDR1 and CDR2: LNHDA, SQIVND (reference sequence). Trimming removed 5 bases at V and 3 bases at J, with 8 bases between. This CDR3 comprises 12 residues. CDR3: CASSADSYEQYF. DNA of the CDR3: TGTGCCAGTAGTGCGGACAGCTACGAGCAGTACTTC.

This clone was recorded a few times. The chain links TRBV30 to TRBJ2-7, with a possible D match to TRBD1 (5 bases). The CDR3 is 11 residues long. The V gene's germline CDR1 is GTSNPN and CDR2 SVGIG (reference sequence). Trimming cost V 3 bases and J 9 bases, with 12 bases left between them. The CDR3 DNA follows: TGTGCCTGGAGCCAGGGTACGACGCAGTACTTC. Amino acids: CAWSQGTTQYF.

For the CDR3, the DNA is TGCAGTGCTACAACCGCGGGCAGATTGTACTTC. Protein sequence: CSATTAGRLYF. The V gene is TRBV20-1, the J gene TRBJ2-7; tentatively, D is TRBD2 (5 bases). Trimming cost V 4 bases and J 12 bases, with 16 bases left between them. Germline lookup yields CDR1 DFQATT and CDR2 SNEGSKA (reference sequence). This CDR3 has 11 residues.

V usage is TRBV10-3 and J usage is TRBJ2-6; D remains unclear. Germline loops: CDR1 ENHRY, CDR2 SYGVKD. V was clipped by 6 bases and J by 0 bases, with 6 bases between them. The CDR3 length is 14 residues. The CDR3 sequence: CAIRRSSGANVLTF. DNA for the CDR3: TGTGCCATCAGGAGAAGCTCTGGGGCCAACGTCCTGACTTTC.

The chain employs TRBV7-6 and TRBJ2-1; D gene uncertain. This CDR3 has 16 amino acids. Germline V gene data show CDR1 as SGHVS and CDR2 as FNYEAQ. V shed 1 base and J shed 9 bases, with 19 bases lying between them. The CDR3 DNA is TGTGCCAGCAGCTTAGGGGCCCGCTTTACAATGGGTGAGCAGTTCTTC. Its protein is CASSLGARFTMGEQFF. The whole variable domain, filled in from reference TRBV7-6 and TRBJ2-1, reads GAGVSQSPRYKVTKRGQDVALRCDPISGHVSLYWYRQALGQGPEFLTYFNYEAQQDKSGLPNDRFSAERPEGSISTLTIQRTEQRDSAMYRCASSLGARFTMGEQFFGPGTRLTVL.

This clone was counted between two and nine times. The chain carries TRBV6-4 and TRBJ1-1; D remains unclear. The germline gives CDR1 MRHNA, CDR2 SNTAGT. V shed 6 bases and J shed 0 bases, with 8 bases lying between them. The CDR3 extends over 13 amino acids. The CDR3 region has the DNA TGTGCCAGCAGGACATTCATGAACACTGAAGCTTTCTTT. Amino acid sequence: CASRTFMNTEAFF.

This chain links TRBV19 with TRBJ2-7; D unresolved. The CDR3 extends over 13 amino acids. V gave up 1 base and J gave up 7 bases, with 11 bases separating them. Germline loops: CDR1 LNHDA, CDR2 SQIVND (reference sequence). The CDR3 bases are TGTGCCAGTAGTATAGTAGAAGCGTCTGAGCAGTACTTC. It encodes CASSIVEASEQYF. Together with reference TRBV19 and TRBJ2-7, the CDR3 gives the full variable domain: DGGITQSPKYLFRKEGQNVTLSCEQNLNHDAMYWYRQDPGQGLRLIYYSQIVNDFQKGDIAEGYSVSREKKESFPLTVTSAQKNPTAFYLCASSIVEASEQYFGPGTRLTVT.

V is TRBV5-1 and J is TRBJ1-2, with 7 bases matching TRBD1. The CDR3 is 12 residues long. Looked up from germline, CDR1 is SGHRS and CDR2 is YFSETQ. The V and J ends lost 4 bases and 6 bases, in that order; junction bases with no gene match: 3. This CDR3 reads CASSTTGNGYTF. As DNA, the CDR3 is TGCGCCAGCAGCACGACAGGGAATGGCTACACCTTC.

The chain has TRBV19 and TRBJ1-3; tentatively, D is TRBD1 (5 bases). Germline V gives CDR1 LNHDA, CDR2 SQIVND (reference sequence). Trimming cost V 5 bases and J 0 bases, with 20 bases left between them. The CDR3 sequence is 18 residues long. CDR3 bases: TGTGCCAGTAGTCCCTGGGGACTCCGGGGCCTCTCTGGAAACACCATATATTTT. Translation gives CASSPWGLRGLSGNTIYF.

The V gene is TRBV4-3, the J gene TRBJ2-7; 7 nucleotides line up with TRBD1. Per germline, CDR1 LGHNA and CDR2 YSLEER. J lost 5 bases, V lost 0 bases, and 7 bases had no gene match. CDR3 size: 15 residues. The CDR3 DNA is TGCGCCAGCAGCCAAGAGCAAGGGGGCCCCCACGAGCAGTACTTC. Translating gives CASSQEQGGPHEQYF.

The chain couples TRBV27 to TRBJ2-3; TRBD1 aligns across 10 bases. The V gene's germline CDR1 is MNHEY and CDR2 SMNVEV (reference sequence). V shed 8 bases, J shed 6 bases, and the junction held 17 bases outside the gene matches. The CDR3 is made up of 17 amino acids. DNA for the CDR3: TGTGCCAGCTCGTCTCTGACAGACAGGGGGCTTTACGATACGCAGTATTTT. This encodes CASSSLTDRGLYDTQYF.

Only one count was recorded for this clone. The chain has TRBV6-6 and TRBJ1-1; D not certain. In germline, CDR1 is MNHNY, CDR2 SVGAGI (reference sequence). The CDR3 spans 15 residues. V was clipped by 6 bases and J by 0 bases, with 14 bases between them. CDR3 coding DNA: TGTGCCAGCAGCTCACCTCGGGGTATGAACACTGAAGCTTTCTTT. Translation: CASSSPRGMNTEAFF.